The rows below give T cell receptor beta chains drawn from one sample of a study of T-cell reconstitution after alpha-beta-depleted transplantation in children. TCRdb used MiXCR to reprocess the PCR reads, holding one entry per CDR3 protein. The repertoire consists of roughly 50,000 distinct CDR3 sequences, with 40% to 45% occurring once and the leading ten covering under 98%. The material sequenced was PBMCs, mostly from graft donor cells, taken 360 days after TCRalphabeta/CD19-depleted stem cell transplant. The receptors shown here come from a male patient aged 10-17 years who had a stem cell transplant for acute lymphoblastic leukemia, so the T cells may come from the graft donor. Each CDR3 is given with its conserved first and last residue. D genes are given only for firm matches. Size tells how often a clone was seen (once, few, many) or the class of an expanded clone, and some rows leave it out.

TRBJ2-7 TRBD2 TRBV9 - CASSATSGRNDEQYF TGTGCCAGCAGCGCGACTAGCGGGAGGAATGACGAGCAGTACTTC
TRBJ2-3 TRBD2 TRBV10-3 few CAISESPLAGGRGDTQYF TGTGCCATCAGTGAGTCCCCACTAGCGGGGGGGCGAGGAGATACGCAGTATTTT
TRBJ2-2 - TRBV9 - CASSVPRESGTGELFF TGTGCCAGCAGCGTACCCCGGGAGTCGGGCACCGGGGAGCTGTTTTTT
TRBJ2-5 - TRBV3-1 few CASSQRTQYF TGTGCCAGCAGCCAGAGGACCCAGTACTTC
TRBJ1-5 TRBD1 TRBV15 - CATSRGILDRGLHF TGTGCCACCAGCAGAGGAATATTGGACAGGGGGTTACATTTT
TRBJ2-5 TRBD1 TRBV6-1 few CASGIHHRQGARETQYF TGTGCCAGCGGGATCCACCATCGACAGGGGGCGCGAGAGACCCAGTACTTC
TRBJ2-5 TRBD1 TRBV28 - CASSFPGQGKETQYF TGTGCCAGCAGCTTCCCGGGACAGGGAAAAGAGACCCAGTACTTC
TRBJ2-1 TRBD1 TRBV20-1 few CSAGGGTGGNQQFF TGCAGTGCCGGAGGGGGGACAGGCGGCAATCAGCAGTTCTTC
TRBJ1-5 - TRBV12-3/TRBV12-4 once CASSLKGVSNQPQHF TGTGCCAGCAGTTTAAAAGGGGTGAGCAATCAGCCCCAGCATTTT
TRBJ2-2 - TRBV4-3 once CASSQDLDSGELFF TGCGCCAGCAGCCAAGACCTGGACAGCGGGGAGCTGTTTTTT
TRBJ2-7 - TRBV5-1 - CASTGTMQYF TGCGCCAGCACAGGGACCATGCAGTACTTC
TRBJ2-2 TRBD1 TRBV29-1 few CSVVGQGTGELFF TGCAGCGTTGTGGGACAGGGGACCGGGGAGCTGTTTTTT
TRBJ1-3 - TRBV7-6 - CASSLVATGIAGNTIYF TGTGCCAGCAGCTTAGTAGCGACGGGGATCGCTGGAAACACCATATATTTT
TRBJ2-7 - TRBV7-3 - CASSLMAFGREPYEQYF TGTGCCAGCAGCTTAATGGCTTTTGGGCGGGAACCCTACGAGCAGTACTTC
TRBJ2-3 TRBD2 TRBV11-2 few CASSFTKGTSGGNTDTQYF TGTGCCAGCAGCTTTACTAAAGGGACTAGCGGGGGCAACACAGATACGCAGTATTTT
TRBJ2-3 - TRBV5-1 - CASSSTGKFTDTQYF TGCGCCAGCAGCTCAACGGGAAAGTTCACAGATACGCAGTATTTT
TRBJ1-1 TRBD1 TRBV4-1 - CASSPITGAGNTEAFF TGCGCCAGCAGCCCTATCACAGGGGCTGGGAACACTGAAGCTTTCTTT
TRBJ2-7 - TRBV18 - CASSPPTGPYEQYF TGTGCCAGCTCACCACCTACAGGGCCCTACGAGCAGTACTTC
TRBJ2-1 TRBD2 TRBV24-1 - CATSDIGLAGDNEQFF TGTGCCACCAGTGACATCGGACTAGCGGGGGACAATGAGCAGTTCTTC
TRBJ2-3 TRBD2 TRBV11-2 few CAPWPRGVVDTQYF TGTGCCCCCTGGCCGCGGGGGGTAGTGGATACGCAGTATTTT
TRBJ2-3 - TRBV28 - CASSLQGITDTQYF TGTGCCAGCAGTCTCCAGGGGATCACAGATACGCAGTATTTT
TRBJ1-4 TRBD1 TRBV5-1 - CASSWGQSNEKLFF TGCGCCAGCAGCTGGGGACAGTCTAATGAAAAACTGTTTTTT
TRBJ2-7 TRBD2 TRBV20-1 few CSAIPGLAGGTRHEQYF TGCAGTGCTATTCCGGGACTAGCGGGAGGGACTCGCCACGAGCAGTACTTC
TRBJ1-2 - TRBV28 few CASRSGRLYGYTF TGTGCCAGCAGATCGGGACGGCTTTATGGCTACACCTTC
TRBJ2-2 TRBD2 TRBV29-1 - CSARVTSGSYTNGELFF TGCAGCGCCAGGGTGACTAGCGGGAGTTACACCAACGGGGAGCTGTTTTTT
TRBJ2-3 TRBD2 TRBV11-2 - CASSSLAGLTDTQYF TGTGCCAGCAGCTCCCTAGCGGGCCTCACAGATACGCAGTATTTT
TRBJ2-7 - TRBV12-3/TRBV12-4 - CASTVGAGNEQYF TGTGCCAGCACCGTCGGGGCGGGAAACGAGCAGTACTTC
TRBJ2-3 - TRBV5-1 few CASSGVPTDTQYF TGCGCCAGTTCAGGGGTACCGACAGATACGCAGTATTTT